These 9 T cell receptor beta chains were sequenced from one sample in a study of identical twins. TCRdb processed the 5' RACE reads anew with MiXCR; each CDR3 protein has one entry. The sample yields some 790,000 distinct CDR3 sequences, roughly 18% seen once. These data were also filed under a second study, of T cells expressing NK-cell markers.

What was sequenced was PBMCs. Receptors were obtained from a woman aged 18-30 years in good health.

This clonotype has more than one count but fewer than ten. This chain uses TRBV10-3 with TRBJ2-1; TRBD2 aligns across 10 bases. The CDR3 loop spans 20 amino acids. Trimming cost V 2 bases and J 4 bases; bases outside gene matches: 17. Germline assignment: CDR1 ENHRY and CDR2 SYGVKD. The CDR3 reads CAISEKRVGWTSGEYNEQFF. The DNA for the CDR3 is TGTGCCATCAGTGAGAAGCGGGTCGGCTGGACTAGCGGAGAATACAATGAGCAGTTCTTC.

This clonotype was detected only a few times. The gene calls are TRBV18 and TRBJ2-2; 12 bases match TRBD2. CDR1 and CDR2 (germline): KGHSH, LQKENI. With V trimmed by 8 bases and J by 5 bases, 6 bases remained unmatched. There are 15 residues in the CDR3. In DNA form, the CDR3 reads TGTGCCAGCAACGGACTAGCGGGACCGACCGGGGAGCTGTTTTTT. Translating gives CASNGLAGPTGELFF.

CDR3 coding DNA: TGTGCCAGCAGCTTGGGACAGATGTTACCAAATCAGCCCCAGCATTTT. Amino acids: CASSLGQMLPNQPQHF. V usage is TRBV5-5 and J usage is TRBJ1-5, with D possibly TRBD1 on 5 matching bases. The CDR3 has 16 amino acids. Germline CDR1 is SGHKS and CDR2 is YYEKEE (reference sequence). The ends were cut back, 0 bases at V and 4 bases at J, with 14 bases in the middle.

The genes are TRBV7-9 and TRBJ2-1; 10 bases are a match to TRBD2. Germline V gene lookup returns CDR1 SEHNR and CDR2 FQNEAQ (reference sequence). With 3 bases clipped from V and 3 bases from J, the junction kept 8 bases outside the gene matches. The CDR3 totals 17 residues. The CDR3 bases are TGTGCCAGCAGCTTGACAACTAGCGGGGAAAACTACAATGAGCAGTTCTTC. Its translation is CASSLTTSGENYNEQFF.

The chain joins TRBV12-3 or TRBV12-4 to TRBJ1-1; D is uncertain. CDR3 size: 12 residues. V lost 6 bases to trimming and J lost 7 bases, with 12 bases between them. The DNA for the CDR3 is TGTGCCAGCAGCTTTACCCTCAGTGAAGCTTTCTTT. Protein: CASSFTLSEAFF.

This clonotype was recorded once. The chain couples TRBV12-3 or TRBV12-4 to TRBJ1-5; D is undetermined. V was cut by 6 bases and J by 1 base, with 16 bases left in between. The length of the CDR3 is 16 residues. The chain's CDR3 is CASSITVGRSNQPQHF. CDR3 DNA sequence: TGTGCCAGCAGCATAACAGTCGGCCGAAGCAATCAGCCCCAGCATTTT.

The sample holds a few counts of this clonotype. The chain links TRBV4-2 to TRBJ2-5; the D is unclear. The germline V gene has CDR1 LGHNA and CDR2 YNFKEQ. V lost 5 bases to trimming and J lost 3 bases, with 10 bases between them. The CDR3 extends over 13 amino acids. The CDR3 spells CASSETGEETQYF. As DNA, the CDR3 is TGTGCCAGCAGCGAGACTGGCGAAGAGACCCAGTACTTC.

CDR3 bases: TGCAGCGTCGGGACAGGCAGCGAGCAGTACTTC. It is translated as CSVGTGSEQYF. This chain joins TRBV29-1 and TRBJ2-7; the match to TRBD1 covers 8 bases. CDR1 and CDR2 (germline): SQVTM, ANQGSEA. V trimming: 6 bases; J trimming: 6 bases; junction bases outside the gene matches: 4. The CDR3 has 11 residues.

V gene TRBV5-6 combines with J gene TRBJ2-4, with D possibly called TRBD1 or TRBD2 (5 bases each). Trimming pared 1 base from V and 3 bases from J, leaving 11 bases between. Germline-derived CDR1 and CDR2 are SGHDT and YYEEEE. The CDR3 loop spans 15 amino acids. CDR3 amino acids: CASSLLGEGKNIQYF. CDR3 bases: TGTGCCAGCAGCTTGTTGGGGGAAGGCAAAAACATTCAGTACTTC.